Listed here are 31 T cell receptor beta chains from one sample, sequenced in a study of cytomegalovirus exposure and HLA in healthy donors. The PCR employed 60 Vbeta primers together with 13 Jbeta primers. TCRdb's table, derived via immunoSEQ multiplex PCR, lists solely in-frame clones and lacks some. The data contain around 300,000 clones, about four fifths of them singletons. Material for sequencing was PBMCs. The receptors come from a woman between 40 and 50 years old in good health and CMV-seropositive.

CDR3 DNA sequence: TGCGCCAGCAGCTTGGTGGGACAGGGGGTGTATTCACCCCTCCACTTT. Translating it yields CASSLVGQGVYSPLHF. This chain joins TRBV5-1 and TRBJ1-6; 11 bases map to TRBD1. Germline lookup yields CDR1 SGHRS and CDR2 YFSETQ. J lost 8 bases, V lost 0 bases, and 4 bases had no gene match. This CDR3 has 16 amino acids.

V usage is TRBV19 and J usage is TRBJ2-5; TRBD2 might be the D (5 bases). The CDR3 spans 11 residues. Germline V gene lookup returns CDR1 LNHDA and CDR2 SQIVND (reference sequence). V was pared by 3 bases and J by 7 bases, with 6 bases between. DNA for the CDR3: TGTGCCAGTAGTATCGAGGGGACCCAGTACTTC. Amino acids: CASSIEGTQYF. The whole variable domain, filled in from reference TRBV19 and TRBJ2-5, reads DGGITQSPKYLFRKEGQNVTLSCEQNLNHDAMYWYRQDPGQGLRLIYYSQIVNDFQKGDIAEGYSVSREKKESFPLTVTSAQKNPTAFYLCASSIEGTQYFGPGTRLLVL.

The chain is built from TRBV5-4 and TRBJ1-2; maybe TRBD1 (6 bases). The CDR3 spans 15 residues. Germline V gives CDR1 SGHNT, CDR2 YYREEE (reference sequence). V was shortened by 4 bases and J by 4 bases, with 17 bases between the two germline ends. The CDR3 region is CASSPDQWGPYGYTF. CDR3 DNA sequence: TGTGCCAGCAGCCCGGACCAGTGGGGGCCCTATGGCTACACCTTC.

This chain joins TRBV27 and TRBJ2-3, with TRBD1 matching 9 bases. This CDR3 spans 15 amino acids. J lost 4 bases, V lost 5 bases, and 7 bases had no gene match. Germline-derived CDR1 and CDR2 are MNHEY and SMNVEV (reference sequence). DNA of the CDR3: TGTGCCAGCAGTCCGGGGACAGGGAGGCCAGATACGCAGTATTTT. It translates to CASSPGTGRPDTQYF.

The chain recombines TRBV6-6 with TRBJ1-3; TRBD1 is a possible D gene (6 bases). This CDR3 has 16 residues. Germline V CDR1 and CDR2: MNHNY, SVGAGI (reference sequence). Trimming cost V 5 bases and J 5 bases, with 19 bases left between them. The CDR3 is CASSAHELGQRNTIYF. CDR3 coding DNA: TGTGCCAGCAGTGCCCACGAACTCGGACAGAGAAACACCATATATTTT.

This clone was seen just once. The chain has TRBV27 and TRBJ2-2, with TRBD2 identical over 11 bases. V was pared by 6 bases and J by 6 bases, with 6 bases of the junction left unmatched. The CDR3 sequence is 15 residues long. Germline loops: CDR1 MNHEY, CDR2 SMNVEV (reference sequence). CDR3: CASRLAGGPPGELFF. DNA for the CDR3: TGTGCCAGCAGATTAGCGGGAGGGCCCCCCGGGGAGCTGTTTTTT.

This chain uses TRBV30 with TRBJ2-1, with a weak D call TRBD2 (6 bases). V lost 1 base and J 9 bases, leaving 13 bases between the germline ends. CDR3 size: 13 residues. Germline loops: CDR1 GTSNPN, CDR2 SVGIG (reference sequence). The CDR3 DNA reads TGTGCCTGGAGTGGGGGGGTAGTCTTTGAGCAGTTCTTC. As protein: CAWSGGVVFEQFF.

The rearrangement links TRBV18 to TRBJ2-5; D is possibly TRBD2 (5 bases). Germline values: CDR1 KGHSH, CDR2 LQKENI. Trimming left V 4 bases short and J 2 bases short, with 5 bases between. The length of the CDR3 is 12 residues. This CDR3 is CASSREQETQYF. CDR3 nucleotides: TGTGCCAGCTCACGGGAGCAAGAGACCCAGTACTTC.

This clone was seen only a few times. The genes are TRBV4-1 and TRBJ1-2, with 8 nucleotides matching TRBD1. Germline V gives CDR1 MGHRA, CDR2 YSYEKL. The CDR3 sequence is 14 residues long. V shed 7 bases and J 6 bases; nucleotides not matched to a gene: 10. CDR3 loop: CASNQGASQHGYTF. The CDR3 DNA follows: TGCGCCAGCAACCAGGGGGCGTCACAGCATGGCTACACCTTC.

This rearrangement joins TRBV2 to TRBJ2-7, with TRBD1 matching over 10 bases. Germline loops: CDR1 SNHLY, CDR2 FYNNEI. The junction had 6 bases not matched to a gene; V was cut back by 6 bases and J by 1 base. The CDR3 has 15 residues. CDR3 loop: CASRVAGQGSYEQYF. The CDR3 nucleotides read TGTGCCAGCAGGGTTGCGGGACAGGGGTCCTACGAGCAGTACTTC.

The gene calls are TRBV7-2 and TRBJ2-3; 15 bases agree with TRBD2. This CDR3 is 19 amino acids long. V dropped 5 bases and J dropped 0; count of bases not matched to a gene: 9. Germline loops: CDR1 SGHTA, CDR2 FQGNSA. Here the CDR3 reads CASSIRTSGRGGSTDTQYF. Written as DNA, the CDR3 is TGTGCCAGCAGCATCCGGACTAGCGGGAGGGGAGGTAGCACAGATACGCAGTATTTT.

The chain is built from TRBV19 and TRBJ1-3, with 7 bases that match TRBD1. V shed 5 bases and J 4 bases; nucleotides not matched to a gene: 8. This CDR3 spans 15 amino acids. Germline CDR1 reads LNHDA; CDR2 reads SQIVND (reference sequence). CDR3 sequence (DNA): TGTGCCAGTAGTGTACAAGGGGGCAGGGGAAACACCATATATTTT. It yields the protein CASSVQGGRGNTIYF.

There are a few counts of this clone. Sequence at one end of the junction differs from germline and may be a read error. The chain recombines TRBV7-8 with TRBJ2-6; the D gene is possibly TRBD1 (5 bases). The CDR3 covers 14 residues. Germline V gives CDR1 SGHVS, CDR2 FQNEAQ. CDR3 residues: CASSLSSGANGLTF. In DNA form, the CDR3 reads TGTGCCAGCAGCTTATCATCTGGGGCCAACGGCCTGACTTTC.

V usage is TRBV6-6 and J usage is TRBJ1-1; D is possibly TRBD1 (6 bases). The CDR3 runs to 15 residues. V lost 0 bases to trimming and J lost 5 bases, with 13 bases between them. Germline V gene data show CDR1 as MNHNY and CDR2 as SVGAGI (reference sequence). This chain's CDR3 is CASSYSGGAGTEAFF. The CDR3 DNA is TGTGCCAGCAGTTACTCGGGGGGGGCGGGGACTGAAGCTTTCTTT.

The gene calls are TRBV6-6 and TRBJ2-7; weak D call: TRBD2 (5 bases). Germline V lookup: CDR1 MNHNY, CDR2 SVGAGI (reference sequence). Between the trimmed V and J ends, which lost 8 bases and 2 bases, there was a span of 19 bases. There are 15 residues in the CDR3. CDR3 in amino acids: CASGDDGKRTYEQYF. The CDR3 DNA sequence: TGTGCCAGCGGGGATGACGGGAAACGAACCTACGAGCAGTACTTC.

This clone came up a few times. The chain joins TRBV7-9 to TRBJ2-2, with a tentative D call TRBD2 (6 bases). V was pared by 2 bases and J by 1 base, with 8 bases between. CDR3 length equals 15 residues. Germline values: CDR1 SEHNR, CDR2 FQNEAQ (reference sequence). The CDR3 sequence is CASSLMGGNTGELFF. The CDR3 DNA reads TGTGCCAGCAGCTTAATGGGGGGGAACACCGGGGAGCTGTTTTTT.

V is TRBV19 and J is TRBJ2-3, with D possibly TRBD2 on 5 matching bases. From germline, CDR1 is LNHDA and CDR2 SQIVND (reference sequence). V was pared by 4 bases and J by 0 bases, with 14 bases between. This CDR3 has 16 amino acids. This chain's CDR3 is CASSNGPQRSTDTQYF. The CDR3, as DNA: TGTGCCAGTAGTAACGGCCCACAGCGGAGCACAGATACGCAGTATTTT.

The J gene is TRBJ2-7, the V gene TRBV9; 11 bases agree with TRBD1. J was trimmed by 6 bases and V by 3 bases; bases with no gene match: 5. Germline values: CDR1 SGDLS, CDR2 YYNGEE. The length of the CDR3 is 14 residues. The CDR3 protein is CASSGGTGGREQYF. In nucleotides, the CDR3 is TGTGCCAGCAGCGGTGGGACAGGGGGTCGCGAGCAGTACTTC.

As concerns this clone: The germline gene is not matched at one end of the junction; a read error may be the cause. This chain connects TRBV7-9 to TRBJ1-4, with 10 bases matching TRBD1. The germline V gene has CDR1 SEHNR and CDR2 FQNEAQ (reference sequence). This CDR3 has 14 amino acids. The CDR3 DNA follows: TGTTCCAGCAGCATTGGGACAGGGGCTGAAAAACTGTTTTTT. Amino acids: CSSSIGTGAEKLFF.

V usage is TRBV30 and J usage is TRBJ1-1; 8 bases agree with TRBD1. CDR1 GTSNPN and CDR2 SVGIG come from the germline V gene (reference sequence). J gave up 3 bases and V 7 bases, and 7 bases lay outside the gene matches. This CDR3 contains 13 residues. CDR3 region: CASLRGPDTEAFF. CDR3 in DNA: TGTGCCTCCCTCAGGGGGCCAGACACTGAAGCTTTCTTT.

The chain couples TRBV7-2 to TRBJ2-7; 12 bases line up with TRBD2. Per germline, CDR1 SGHTA and CDR2 FQGNSA. Losses at the gene ends were 1 base for V and 10 bases for J; bases not matched to a gene: 8. CDR3 size: 15 residues. CDR3 amino acids: CASSLETSGRRSQYF. CDR3 bases: TGTGCCAGCAGCTTAGAAACTAGCGGGAGGAGATCTCAGTACTTC.

The genes are TRBV30 and TRBJ2-5, with 15 bases fitting TRBD2. CDR3 size: 15 residues. The junction had 4 bases not matched to a gene; V was cut back by 3 bases and J by 5 bases. The germline CDR1 and CDR2 sequences are GTSNPN and SVGIG (reference sequence). The DNA for the CDR3 is TGTGCCTGGAGCTTCGGGACTAGCGGGAGGGAGACCCAGTACTTC. Its translation is CAWSFGTSGRETQYF.

In DNA, the CDR3 is TGTGCCAGCAGCCCCCTCAAGGGGCTAGGCTACACCTTC. Protein product: CASSPLKGLGYTF. The V call is TRBV7-3, the J call TRBJ1-2, with D tentatively TRBD1 (5 bases). Trimming cost V 5 bases and J 8 bases, with 15 bases left between them. Per the germline V gene, CDR1 is SGHTA and CDR2 is FQGTGA. There are 13 residues in the CDR3. The full variable domain, in which reference TRBV7-3 and TRBJ1-2 provide the parts outside the CDR3, is GAGVSQTPSNKVTEKGKYVELRCDPISGHTALYWYRQSLGQGPEFLIYFQGTGAADDSGLPNDRFFAVRPEGSVSTLKIQRTERGDSAVYLCASSPLKGLGYTFGSGTRLTVV.

The V and J genes are TRBV7-2 and TRBJ1-1; a weak D match, TRBD1 (5 bases). Trimming stripped 5 bases from V and 3 bases from J, with 16 bases between. From germline, CDR1 is SGHTA and CDR2 FQGNSA. This CDR3 is 15 amino acids long. CDR3 in DNA: TGTGCCAGCAGCCCCCGGTACGACAGCTACACTGAAGCTTTCTTT. Translation: CASSPRYDSYTEAFF.

The chain couples TRBV27 to TRBJ2-1; maybe TRBD2 (6 bases). Trimming pared 7 bases from V and 4 bases from J, leaving 17 bases between. CDR1 MNHEY and CDR2 SMNVEV come from the germline V gene (reference sequence). The CDR3 covers 15 residues. The CDR3 DNA sequence: TGTGCCAGCAATTCTCCGGGGACTGATTACAATGAGCAGTTCTTC. Translated: CASNSPGTDYNEQFF.

This sequence joins TRBV7-3 and TRBJ2-3; the D gene is possibly TRBD1 (6 bases). Looked up from germline, CDR1 is SGHTA and CDR2 is FQGTGA. Between the trimmed V and J ends, which lost 7 bases and 2 bases, there was a span of 16 bases. This CDR3 spans 15 amino acids. CDR3 in amino acids: CASTSQGTDTDTQYF. The CDR3 DNA reads as TGTGCCAGCACTTCACAGGGAACCGACACAGATACGCAGTATTTT.

This sequence joins TRBV5-1 and TRBJ1-1, with a tentative D call TRBD1 (5 bases). The CDR3 has 13 residues. CDR1 and CDR2 (germline): SGHRS, YFSETQ. Trimming cost V 4 bases and J 3 bases, with 10 bases left between them. CDR3 bases: TGCGCCAGCAGCCTAGGACAATACACTGAAGCTTTCTTT. Encoded protein: CASSLGQYTEAFF.

The chain is built from TRBV7-2 and TRBJ1-2, with D possibly being TRBD1 (6 bases). Deletions cut 1 base from V and 6 bases from J, with 18 bases between. This CDR3 is 16 amino acids long. From germline, CDR1 is SGHTA and CDR2 FQGNSA. The CDR3 DNA reads TGTGCCAGCAGCTTAGTGGTATGGCAGGGGATGAATGGCTACACCTTC. Encoded protein: CASSLVVWQGMNGYTF.

This clone was recorded only once. The chain has TRBV18 and TRBJ2-1; 8 bases are a match to TRBD2. Germline V lookup: CDR1 KGHSH, CDR2 LQKENI. This CDR3 has 15 residues. The V and J ends lost 1 base and 2 bases, in that order; junction bases with no gene match: 1. The CDR3 DNA reads as TGTGCCAGCTCACCACTAGCGGGGACCTACAATGAGCAGTTCTTC. This codes for CASSPLAGTYNEQFF.

CDR3 sequence reads: CASSLVTGSAHGYTF. The CDR3 DNA sequence: TGTGCCAGCAGCTTAGTTACAGGGAGTGCCCATGGCTACACCTTC. The chain carries TRBV7-2 and TRBJ1-2; TRBD1 is a possible D gene (6 bases). CDR3 length: 15 amino acids. Trimming took off 1 base at V and 6 bases at J, with 15 bases between the two ends. Germline CDR1 SGHTA, CDR2 FQGNSA.

This chain uses TRBV7-9 with TRBJ1-1; perhaps TRBD1 as D (5 bases). Trimming shortened V by 5 bases and J by 11 bases, and 12 bases separated the two germline ends. The CDR3 consists of 11 residues. Germline assignment: CDR1 SEHNR and CDR2 FQNEAQ (reference sequence). CDR3 protein: CASSQRQQAFF. CDR3 bases: TGTGCCAGCAGCCAGCGACAGCAGGCTTTCTTT.